This TCR beta chain is drawn from a study of cytomegalovirus exposure and HLA in healthy donors. General study points: In vitro experiments confirmed that three CMV-associated chains were specific for CMV antigens. Reportedly, diagnosis of cytomegalovirus status by the classifier showed high specificity and sensitivity. The study listed 150 to 200 cytomegalovirus-associated TCR beta chains.

Points on this clone: Its antigen is not known.

The data were produced by immunoSEQ multiplex PCR, yet TCRdb's version contains in-frame clones alone and is incomplete. The sample lists 100,000 to 150,000 clones; 88% were seen once. V was pared by 3 bases and J by 2 bases, with 6 bases of the junction left unmatched. The germline CDR1 and CDR2 sequences are SQVTM and ANQGSEA. This CDR3 has 14 residues. The V gene is TRBV29-1, the J gene TRBJ1-2; TRBD1 aligns across 7 bases. This TCR came from a man aged 25 to 40 in good health and CMV-seronegative. Sequences were obtained from PBMCs. CDR3 protein: CSVDGTDYNYGYTF. The DNA of the CDR3 is TGCAGCGTTGACGGGACAGACTACAACTATGGCTACACCTTC.